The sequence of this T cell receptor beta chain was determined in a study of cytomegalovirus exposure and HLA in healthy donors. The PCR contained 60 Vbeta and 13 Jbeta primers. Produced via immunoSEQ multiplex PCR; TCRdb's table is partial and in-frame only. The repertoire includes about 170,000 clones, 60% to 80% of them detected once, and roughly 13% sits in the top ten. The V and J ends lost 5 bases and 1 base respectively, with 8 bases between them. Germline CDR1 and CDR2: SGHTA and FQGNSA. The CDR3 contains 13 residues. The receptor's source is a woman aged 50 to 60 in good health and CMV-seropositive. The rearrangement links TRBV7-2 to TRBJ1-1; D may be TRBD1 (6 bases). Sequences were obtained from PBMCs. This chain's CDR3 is CASSPGQNTEAFF. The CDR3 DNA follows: TGTGCCAGCAGCCCGGGACAGAACACTGAAGCTTTCTTT.